This T cell receptor beta chain was found in a study of T cell responses to AZD1222 COVID-19 vaccine. Study-wide results and limits: Vaccine-associated CD4 TCRs ranged over spike, dominating at 160-218 and 743-854.

This clone was seen just once. What it binds is not known. Germline V gene data show CDR1 as MNHEY and CDR2 as SVGAGI. Losses at the gene ends were 10 bases for V and 4 bases for J; bases not matched to a gene: 15. The CDR3 runs to 15 residues. Sequencing was performed with immunoSEQ multiplex PCR; in TCRdb, only in-frame clones are kept and a portion is missing. The data contain 100,000 to 120,000 clones, 65% to 85% of them singletons. Sequencing used peripheral blood, obtained on day 0 of AZD1222 vaccination. The source is an adult in good health. This chain uses TRBV6-5 with TRBJ2-7; 8 positions agree with TRBD1. CDR3 in amino acids: CATNPRGQGPYEQYF. The CDR3 DNA reads as TGTGCCACCAACCCGAGAGGACAGGGTCCTTACGAGCAGTACTTC.